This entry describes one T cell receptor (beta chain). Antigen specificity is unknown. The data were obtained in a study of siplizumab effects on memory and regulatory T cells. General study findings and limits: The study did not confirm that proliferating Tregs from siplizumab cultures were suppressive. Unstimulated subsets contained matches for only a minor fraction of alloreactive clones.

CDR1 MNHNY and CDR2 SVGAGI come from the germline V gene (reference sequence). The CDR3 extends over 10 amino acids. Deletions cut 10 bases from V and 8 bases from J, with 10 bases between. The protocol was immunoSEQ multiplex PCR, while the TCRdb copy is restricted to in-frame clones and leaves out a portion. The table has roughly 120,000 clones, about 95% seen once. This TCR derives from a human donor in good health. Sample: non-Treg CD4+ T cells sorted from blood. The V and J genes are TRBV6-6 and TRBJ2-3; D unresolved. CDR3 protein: CATESGTQYF. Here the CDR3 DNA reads TGTGCCACCGAGTCCGGTACGCAGTATTTT.